The present T cell receptor beta chain was sequenced within a study of blood T cell repertoires in COVID-19 (dated by TCRdb to 2018 to 2020). Describing the broader study: Samples from collaborators originated in the United States, Italy and Spain and spanned both the acute and convalescent phases of COVID-19. The prospective study material was composed of cDNA or gDNA derived from T cells, B-cell-depleted T cells, or PBMCs. The dataset comprised deeply sampled blood TCRbeta repertoires from subjects exposed to, actively infected with, or recovered from COVID-19. The repertoires were made available in a free public database intended to serve as a resource for research on the immune response to SARS-CoV-2. The samples were drawn from the first 160 participants of the ongoing ImmuneRACE study and from roughly 1,300 subjects provided by 6 global collaborators. Sample metadata almost always included a de-identified subject ID, COVID-19 status, age in years and sex. Where HLA class I and class II types were available, the types were taken from metadata supplied by the sample provider, not from assay-based typing.

On this clone: What this receptor recognizes is not known. No per-base quality is available; no much larger clone lies one base away.

Findings and caveats that apply to the study as a whole: The quantity of clinical and demographic metadata differed by source and by participant and was supplied without curation.

Whole blood was collected in K2EDTA tubes by collaborating institutions according to the institutions' own protocols. For TCRbeta analysis, collaborators shipped samples in one of three forms: frozen whole blood, isolated PBMCs, or DNA extracted from either of those sample types. TCRbeta CDR3 regions were amplified from genomic DNA by means of the immunoSEQ Assay, a bias-controlled multiplex PCR. Per the authors' processing: The number of nucleated cells in each sample was estimated from the amplification of reference gene primers within the assay. Sequence reads were collapsed and filtered to measure the absolute abundance of every unique TCRbeta CDR3 rearrangement. Productive Simpson clonality was computed per sample as the square root of Simpson's diversity index over productive rearrangements. The clones in this table, taken by TCRdb from immuneACCESS, are in-frame only. Not every clone is retained; where verified, under half of the shortfall comes from an unresolved V gene, and the cause of the rest is unknown. The DNA was the basis for D and trimming; V, J and clone size are from that table. This sample has approximately 67,000 clones in its table, and approximately 90% of those were observed once. Together, the top ten hold around 5% of the sample.

Including cysteine and phenylalanine, the CDR3 has 16 amino acids. Of all the DNA, just the CDR3 is kept, 48 bases in frame from base 1. The germline V gene specifies SGHDT as CDR1 and YYEEEE as CDR2. The V end loses 6 bases and the J end loses 5 bases, and a stretch of 23 bases separates them. This TCR was sampled from a woman in her sixties with active COVID-19. This chain is built from TRBV5-6 and TRBJ1-1; the D gene identity is not certain. Material for sequencing was peripheral blood. The CDR3 protein sequence reads: CASTTPGSGARTEAFF. In nucleotide form, the sequence is TGTGCCAGCACAACCCCGGGCTCGGGAGCTCGAACTGAAGCTTTCTTT.